This T cell receptor beta chain was documented in a study of shared clonotypes between healthy human individuals. CD45RO-negative, CCR7-positively selected cells formed the naive CD8 fraction, excluding terminally differentiated effector memory CD45RA+ cells. Trimming took 3 bases from V and 7 from J, leaving 9 bases between them. This CDR3 comprises 12 residues. Germline CDR1 GTSNPN, CDR2 SVGIG (reference sequence). Some clones are missing from TCRdb's copy, which holds only in-frame ones; the method was immunoSEQ multiplex PCR. The sample contains 2 million or so clones, about 95% of which appear only once.

This receptor was obtained from a young man in good health. This chain links TRBV30 with TRBJ2-2, with D unclear. The sample was naive CD8+ T cells sorted from blood. The CDR3 DNA reads TGTGCCTGGAGCCCCAGGATCGGGGAGCTGTTTTTT. The encoded protein is CAWSPRIGELFF.